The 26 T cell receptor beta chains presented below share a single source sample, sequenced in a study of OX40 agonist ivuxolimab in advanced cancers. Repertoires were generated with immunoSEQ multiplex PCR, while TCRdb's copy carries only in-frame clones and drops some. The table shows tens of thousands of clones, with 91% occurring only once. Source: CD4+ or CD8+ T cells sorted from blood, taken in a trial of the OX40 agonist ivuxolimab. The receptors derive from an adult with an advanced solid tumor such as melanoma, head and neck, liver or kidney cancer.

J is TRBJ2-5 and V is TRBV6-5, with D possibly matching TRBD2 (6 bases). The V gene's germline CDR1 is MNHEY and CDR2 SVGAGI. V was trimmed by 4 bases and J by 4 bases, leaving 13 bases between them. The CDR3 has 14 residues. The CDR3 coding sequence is TGTGCCAGCAGTTTCTTCGGGGGTTCAGAGACCCAGTACTTC. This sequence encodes CASSFFGGSETQYF.

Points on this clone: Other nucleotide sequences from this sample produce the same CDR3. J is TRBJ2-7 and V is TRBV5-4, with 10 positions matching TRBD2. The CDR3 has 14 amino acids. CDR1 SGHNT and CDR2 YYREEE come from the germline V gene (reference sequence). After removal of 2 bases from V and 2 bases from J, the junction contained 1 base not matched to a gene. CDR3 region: CASSLTSGTYEQYF. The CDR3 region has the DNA TGTGCCAGCAGCTTAACTAGCGGGACCTACGAGCAGTACTTC.

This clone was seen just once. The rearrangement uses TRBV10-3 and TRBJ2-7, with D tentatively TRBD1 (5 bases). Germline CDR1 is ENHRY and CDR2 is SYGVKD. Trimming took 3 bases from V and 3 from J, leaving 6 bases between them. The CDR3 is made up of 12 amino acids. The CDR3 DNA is TGTGCCATCAGTGAACAGGACTACGAGCAGTACTTC. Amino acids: CAISEQDYEQYF.

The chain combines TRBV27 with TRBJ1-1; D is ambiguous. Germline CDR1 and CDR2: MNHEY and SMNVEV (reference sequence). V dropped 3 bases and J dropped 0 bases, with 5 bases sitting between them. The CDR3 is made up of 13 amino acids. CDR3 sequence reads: CASSLDMNTEAFF. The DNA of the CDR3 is TGTGCCAGCAGTTTGGATATGAACACTGAAGCTTTCTTT.

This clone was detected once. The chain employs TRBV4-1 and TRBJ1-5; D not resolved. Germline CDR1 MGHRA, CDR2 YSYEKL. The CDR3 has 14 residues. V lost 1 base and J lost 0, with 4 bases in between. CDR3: CASSQGYSNQPQHF. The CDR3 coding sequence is TGCGCCAGCAGCCAAGGTTATAGCAATCAGCCCCAGCATTTT.

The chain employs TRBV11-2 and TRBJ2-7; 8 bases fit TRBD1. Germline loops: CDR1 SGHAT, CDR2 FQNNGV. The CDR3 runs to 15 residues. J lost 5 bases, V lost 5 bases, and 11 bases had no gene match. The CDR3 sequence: CASSPSRTGQNEQYF. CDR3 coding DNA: TGTGCCAGCAGCCCGAGTCGGACAGGGCAAAACGAGCAGTACTTC.

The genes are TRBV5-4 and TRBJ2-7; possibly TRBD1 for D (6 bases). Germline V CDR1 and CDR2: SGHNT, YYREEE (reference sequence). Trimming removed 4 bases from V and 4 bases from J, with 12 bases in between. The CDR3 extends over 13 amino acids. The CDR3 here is CASSGQQGYEQYF. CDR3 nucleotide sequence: TGTGCCAGCAGCGGGCAACAGGGATACGAGCAGTACTTC. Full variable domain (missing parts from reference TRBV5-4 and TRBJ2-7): ETGVTQSPTHLIKTRGQQVTLRCSSQSGHNTVSWYQQALGQGPQFIFQYYREEENGRGNFPPRFSGLQFPNYSSELNVNALELDDSALYLCASSGQQGYEQYFGPGTRLTVT.

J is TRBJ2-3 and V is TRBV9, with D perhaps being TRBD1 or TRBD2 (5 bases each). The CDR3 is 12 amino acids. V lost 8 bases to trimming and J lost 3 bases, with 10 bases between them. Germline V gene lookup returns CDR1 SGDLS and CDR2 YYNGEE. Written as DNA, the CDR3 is TGTGCCAGTGGGACGGGAACAGATACGCAGTATTTT. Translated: CASGTGTDTQYF.

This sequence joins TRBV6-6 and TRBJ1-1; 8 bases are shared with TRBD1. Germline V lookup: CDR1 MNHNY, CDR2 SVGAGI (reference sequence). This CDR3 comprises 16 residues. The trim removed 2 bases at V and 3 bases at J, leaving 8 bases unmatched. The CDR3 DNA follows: TGTGCCAGCAGTTACCTGGCAGGGGGCGCGGACACTGAAGCTTTCTTT. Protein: CASSYLAGGADTEAFF.

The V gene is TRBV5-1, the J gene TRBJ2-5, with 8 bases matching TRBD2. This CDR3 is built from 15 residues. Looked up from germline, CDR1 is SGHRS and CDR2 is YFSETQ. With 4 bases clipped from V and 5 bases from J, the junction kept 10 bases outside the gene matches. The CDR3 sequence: CASSQAAGGGETQYF. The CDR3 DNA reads TGCGCCAGCAGCCAGGCCGCGGGGGGCGGGGAGACCCAGTACTTC. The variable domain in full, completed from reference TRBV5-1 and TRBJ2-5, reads KAGVTQTPRYLIKTRGQQVTLSCSPISGHRSVSWYQQTPGQGLQFLFEYFSETQRNKGNFPGRFSGRQFSNSRSEMNVSTLELGDSALYLCASSQAAGGGETQYFGPGTRLLVL.

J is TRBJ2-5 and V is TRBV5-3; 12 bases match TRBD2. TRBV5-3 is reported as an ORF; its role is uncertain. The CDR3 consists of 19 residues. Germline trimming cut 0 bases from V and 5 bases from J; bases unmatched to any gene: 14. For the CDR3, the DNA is TGTGCCAGAAGCTTGGTTGGGGGACTAGCGGGCCGCCCCGGGGAGACCCAGTACTTC. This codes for CARSLVGGLAGRPGETQYF.

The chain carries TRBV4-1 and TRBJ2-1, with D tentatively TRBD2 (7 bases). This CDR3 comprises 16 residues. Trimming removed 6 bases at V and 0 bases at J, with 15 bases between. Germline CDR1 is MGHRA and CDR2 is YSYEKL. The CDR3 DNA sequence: TGCGCCAGCAGGAGGGGGGCGGGAGACTCCTACAATGAGCAGTTCTTC. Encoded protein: CASRRGAGDSYNEQFF.

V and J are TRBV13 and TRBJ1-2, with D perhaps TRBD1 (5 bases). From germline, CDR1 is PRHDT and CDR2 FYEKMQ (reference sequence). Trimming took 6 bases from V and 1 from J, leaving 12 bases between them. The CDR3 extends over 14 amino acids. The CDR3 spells CASRPKGNNYGYTF. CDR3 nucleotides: TGTGCCAGCAGGCCAAAGGGGAATAACTATGGCTACACCTTC.

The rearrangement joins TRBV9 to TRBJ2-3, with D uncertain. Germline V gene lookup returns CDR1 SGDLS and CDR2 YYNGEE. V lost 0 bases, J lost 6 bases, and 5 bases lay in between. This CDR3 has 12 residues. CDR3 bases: TGTGCCAGCAGCGTAGAATCCGATACGCAGTATTTT. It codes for CASSVESDTQYF.

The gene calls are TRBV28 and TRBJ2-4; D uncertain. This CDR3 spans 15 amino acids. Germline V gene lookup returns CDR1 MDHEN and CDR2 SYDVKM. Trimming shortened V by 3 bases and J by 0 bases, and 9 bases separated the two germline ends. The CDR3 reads CASSFRLEAKNIQYF. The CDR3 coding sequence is TGTGCCAGCAGTTTTCGGTTGGAAGCCAAAAACATTCAGTACTTC.

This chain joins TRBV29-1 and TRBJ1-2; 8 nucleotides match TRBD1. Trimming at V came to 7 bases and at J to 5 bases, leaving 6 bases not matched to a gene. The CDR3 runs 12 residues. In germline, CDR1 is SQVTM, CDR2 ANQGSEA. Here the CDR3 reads CSAAGGEYGYTF. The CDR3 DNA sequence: TGCAGCGCCGCAGGGGGCGAGTATGGCTACACCTTC. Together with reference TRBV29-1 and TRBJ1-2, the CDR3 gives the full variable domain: SAVISQKPSRDICQRGTSLTIQCQVDSQVTMMFWYRQQPGQSLTLIATANQGSEATYESGFVIDKFPISRPNLTFSTLTVSNMSPEDSSIYLCSAAGGEYGYTFGSGTRLTVV.

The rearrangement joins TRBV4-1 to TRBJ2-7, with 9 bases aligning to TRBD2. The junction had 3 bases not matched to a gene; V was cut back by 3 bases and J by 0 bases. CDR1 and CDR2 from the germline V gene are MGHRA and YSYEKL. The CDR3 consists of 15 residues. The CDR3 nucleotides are TGCGCCAGCAGCCAGACTAGCGGAGACTCCTACGAGCAGTACTTC. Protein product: CASSQTSGDSYEQYF.

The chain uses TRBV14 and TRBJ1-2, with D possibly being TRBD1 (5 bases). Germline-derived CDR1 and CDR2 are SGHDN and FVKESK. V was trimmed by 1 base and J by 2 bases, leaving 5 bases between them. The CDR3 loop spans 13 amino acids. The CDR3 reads CASSQAGNYGYTF. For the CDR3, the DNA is TGTGCCAGCAGCCAAGCAGGGAACTATGGCTACACCTTC.

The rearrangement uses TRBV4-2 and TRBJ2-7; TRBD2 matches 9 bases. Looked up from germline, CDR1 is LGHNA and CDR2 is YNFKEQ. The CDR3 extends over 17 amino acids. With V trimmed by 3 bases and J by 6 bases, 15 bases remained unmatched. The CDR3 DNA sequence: TGTGCCAGCAGCCACCCCCCGAAAGGACTAGCGTATTCCGAGCAGTACTTC. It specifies CASSHPPKGLAYSEQYF.

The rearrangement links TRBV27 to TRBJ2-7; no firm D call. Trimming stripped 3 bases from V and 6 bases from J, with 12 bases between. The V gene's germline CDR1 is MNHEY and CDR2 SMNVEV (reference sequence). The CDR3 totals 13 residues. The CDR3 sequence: CASSLGHRFEQYF. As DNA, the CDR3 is TGTGCCAGCAGTTTGGGCCACCGCTTCGAGCAGTACTTC.

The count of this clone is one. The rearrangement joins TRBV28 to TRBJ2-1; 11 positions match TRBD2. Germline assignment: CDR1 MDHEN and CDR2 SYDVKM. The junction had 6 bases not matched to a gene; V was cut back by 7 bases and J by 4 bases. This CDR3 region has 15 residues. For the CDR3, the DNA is TGTGCCAGCATGCTACTAGCGGGAGTGTACAATGAGCAGTTCTTC. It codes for CASMLLAGVYNEQFF.

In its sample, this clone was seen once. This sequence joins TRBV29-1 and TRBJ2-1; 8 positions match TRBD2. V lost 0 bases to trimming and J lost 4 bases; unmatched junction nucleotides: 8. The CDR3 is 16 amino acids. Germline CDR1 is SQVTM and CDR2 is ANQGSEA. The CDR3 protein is CSVEDRSSGTYNEQFF. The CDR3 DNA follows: TGCAGCGTTGAAGATCGGAGTAGCGGGACGTACAATGAGCAGTTCTTC.

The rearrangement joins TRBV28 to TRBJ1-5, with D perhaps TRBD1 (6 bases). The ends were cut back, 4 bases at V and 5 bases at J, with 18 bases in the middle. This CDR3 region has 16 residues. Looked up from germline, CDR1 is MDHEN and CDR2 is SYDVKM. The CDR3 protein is CASSSPRRGGDQPQHF. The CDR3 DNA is TGTGCCAGCAGTTCCCCCAGGAGGGGGGGGGATCAGCCCCAGCATTTT.

The CDR3 DNA is TGTGCCAGCAGTGTTCCAACCGCAGTGATGAACACTGAAGCTTTCTTT. Protein sequence: CASSVPTAVMNTEAFF. This sequence joins TRBV28 and TRBJ1-1; D remains ambiguous. The CDR3 is 16 residues long. V was shortened by 5 bases and J by 0 bases, with 16 bases between the two germline ends. CDR1 is MDHEN and CDR2 is SYDVKM in the germline V gene.

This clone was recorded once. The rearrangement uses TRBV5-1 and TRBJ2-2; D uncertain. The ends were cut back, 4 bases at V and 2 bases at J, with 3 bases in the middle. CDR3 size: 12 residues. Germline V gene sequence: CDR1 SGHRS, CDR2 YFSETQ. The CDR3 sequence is CASSHNTGELFF. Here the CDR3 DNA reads TGCGCCAGCAGCCACAACACCGGGGAGCTGTTTTTT.

Here the CDR3 reads CASSLGGIEQYF. Here the CDR3 DNA reads TGTGCCAGCAGCTTAGGGGGGATAGAGCAGTACTTC. This chain joins TRBV7-2 and TRBJ2-7; D possibly matches TRBD1 or TRBD2 (5 bases each). The CDR3 is made up of 12 amino acids. Germline V gene data show CDR1 as SGHTA and CDR2 as FQGNSA. V shed 1 base and J shed 7 bases, with 8 bases lying between them.